Presented here are 14 T cell receptor beta chains from one specimen sequenced in a study of blood T cell repertoires in COVID-19. Profiling relied on immunoSEQ multiplex PCR, and the TCRdb table lists in-frame clones only, not all of them. Counted here are approximately 250,000 clones, about 85% occurring once; the ten biggest clones make up 3.6%. The sample consisted of peripheral blood. The receptors derive from a man younger than 30 with active or convalescent COVID-19.

CDR3 coding DNA: TGCAGCGCCAGCGGACTAGCGGGAGCGGAGACCCAGTACTTC. Amino acid sequence: CSASGLAGAETQYF. This chain joins TRBV29-1 and TRBJ2-5; 13 bases are shared with TRBD2. The CDR3 is made up of 14 amino acids. With V trimmed by 7 bases and J by 5 bases, 7 bases remained unmatched. From germline, CDR1 is SQVTM and CDR2 ANQGSEA.

This rearrangement joins TRBV18 to TRBJ1-3; TRBD1 matches 11 bases. The CDR3 is 17 amino acids. The germline gives CDR1 KGHSH, CDR2 LQKENI. Trimming removed 3 bases from V and 0 bases from J; junction bases left unmatched: 4. Here the CDR3 reads CASSPWTGGNSGNTIYF. The DNA of the CDR3 is TGTGCCAGCTCACCCTGGACAGGGGGCAACTCTGGAAACACCATATATTTT.

The genes are TRBV2 and TRBJ1-1; D remains unclear. Germline V gene sequence: CDR1 SNHLY, CDR2 FYNNEI. This CDR3 comprises 11 residues. V was pared by 1 base and J by 8 bases, with 5 bases between. CDR3 nucleotides: TGTGCCAGCAGTGAAGTTCCGGAAGCTTTCTTT. Amino acid sequence: CASSEVPEAFF.

The table lists this clone with a few counts. This sequence joins TRBV2 and TRBJ1-3; possibly TRBD1 for D (5 bases). The V end was cut by 2 bases, the J end by 2 bases, with 7 bases between. Germline CDR1 reads SNHLY; CDR2 reads FYNNEI. This CDR3 region has 14 residues. CDR3 DNA sequence: TGTGCCAGCAGTGAAAGCAGGGCTGGAAACACCATATATTTT. As protein: CASSESRAGNTIYF.

The chain carries TRBV6-5 and TRBJ1-2; TRBD1 matches 9 bases. This CDR3 comprises 14 residues. The germline V gene encodes CDR1 MNHEY and CDR2 SVGAGI. Trimming cost V 4 bases and J 8 bases; bases outside gene matches: 8. The CDR3 DNA sequence: TGTGCCAGCAGTTCCAACAGGGGGCTGGAGGGCTACACCTTC. Its protein is CASSSNRGLEGYTF.

The V and J genes are TRBV30 and TRBJ2-3, with D hard to call. V lost 5 bases, J lost 5 bases, and 8 bases lay in between. Germline lookup yields CDR1 GTSNPN and CDR2 SVGIG (reference sequence). The CDR3 spans 11 residues. CDR3: CAWSPLDTQYF. For the CDR3, the DNA is TGTGCCTGGTCCCCACTAGATACGCAGTATTTT. Variable domain in full (rest from reference TRBV30 and TRBJ2-3): SQTIHQWPATLVQPVGSPLSLECTVEGTSNPNLYWYRQAAGRGLQLLFYSVGIGQISSEVPQNLSASRPQDRQFILSSKKLLLSDSGFYLCAWSPLDTQYFGPGTRLTVL.

This clone has a single count. The chain recombines TRBV5-4 with TRBJ2-2; possible D gene TRBD1, 5 bases. Trimming removed 1 base from V and 0 bases from J, with 10 bases in between. Germline V CDR1 and CDR2: SGHNT, YYREEE (reference sequence). The CDR3 runs to 16 residues. The CDR3 is CASSLTGRANTGELFF. The CDR3 nucleotides are TGTGCCAGCAGCTTGACCGGCAGGGCGAACACCGGGGAGCTGTTTTTT.

The rearrangement joins TRBV11-2 to TRBJ1-1; 7 bases are shared with TRBD1. The CDR3 consists of 13 residues. V lost 5 bases and J lost 3; bases outside the gene matches: 3. Looked up from germline, CDR1 is SGHAT and CDR2 is FQNNGV. Here the CDR3 DNA reads TGTGCCAGCAGCAGCGACAGGGACACTGAAGCTTTCTTT. As protein: CASSSDRDTEAFF. Full variable domain (rest looked up from reference TRBV11-2 and TRBJ1-1): EAGVAQSPRYKIIEKRQSVAFWCNPISGHATLYWYQQILGQGPKLLIQFQNNGVVDDSQLPKDRFSAERLKGVDSTLKIQPAKLEDSAVYLCASSSDRDTEAFFGQGTRLTVV.

V gene TRBV7-9 combines with J gene TRBJ1-2; D may be TRBD1 (5 bases). This CDR3 has 15 residues. Trimming shortened V by 1 base and J by 3 bases, and 12 bases separated the two germline ends. Germline CDR1 SEHNR, CDR2 FQNEAQ (reference sequence). The CDR3 is CASSLGGGLDYGYTF. The CDR3 DNA is TGTGCCAGCAGCTTAGGGGGCGGATTGGACTATGGCTACACCTTC. Looking up the rest from reference TRBV7-9 and TRBJ1-2 gives the full variable domain: DTGVSQNPRHKITKRGQNVTFRCDPISEHNRLYWYRQTLGQGPEFLTYFQNEAQLEKSRLLSDRFSAERPKGSFSTLEIQRTEQGDSAMYLCASSLGGGLDYGYTFGSGTRLTVV.

Here the CDR3 reads CASSLLGPVYEQYF. The CDR3 DNA follows: TGTGCCAGCAGCCTTTTGGGCCCAGTCTACGAGCAGTACTTC. The chain couples TRBV5-5 to TRBJ2-7, with D unclear. This CDR3 is built from 14 residues. The germline gives CDR1 SGHKS, CDR2 YYEKEE (reference sequence). Trimming left V 4 bases short and J 3 bases short, with 14 bases between.

The chain is built from TRBV27 and TRBJ2-1; 14 nucleotides line up with TRBD2. The trim removed 6 bases at V and 7 bases at J, leaving 8 bases unmatched. CDR1 and CDR2 from the germline V gene are MNHEY and SMNVEV (reference sequence). The CDR3 has 16 residues. CDR3 DNA sequence: TGTGCCAGCAGCCCCCTGACTAGCGGGGGGGAAAATGAGCAGTTCTTC. It is translated as CASSPLTSGGENEQFF.

This clone came up once. The chain combines TRBV7-2 with TRBJ2-1, with 7 bases matching TRBD2. The CDR3 spans 17 residues. Trimming took 5 bases from V and 8 from J; bases not matched to a gene: 18. Germline V gene sequence: CDR1 SGHTA, CDR2 FQGNSA. DNA for the CDR3: TGTGCCAGCAGCCAGGGACTACCCGGGAGTGGTAGGGATGAGCAGTTCTTC. Translation: CASSQGLPGSGRDEQFF.

This chain uses TRBV24-1 with TRBJ2-3; 7 nucleotides line up with TRBD2. The CDR3 spans 14 residues. Trimming removed 3 bases from V and 2 bases from J; junction bases left unmatched: 1. Germline V CDR1 and CDR2: KGHDR, SFDVKD. The CDR3 DNA is TGTGCCACCAGTGATGCGGGAGTCACAGATACGCAGTATTTT. This codes for CATSDAGVTDTQYF.

The chain links TRBV7-3 to TRBJ2-7, with 7 bases that match TRBD2. CDR1 and CDR2 from the germline V gene are SGHTA and FQGTGA. The CDR3 extends over 15 amino acids. After removal of 1 base from V and 2 bases from J, the junction contained 5 bases not matched to a gene. CDR3 nucleotides: TGTGCCAGCAGCTTAAGGGGGGGGTCCCCCTACGAGCAGTACTTC. Its translation is CASSLRGGSPYEQYF.